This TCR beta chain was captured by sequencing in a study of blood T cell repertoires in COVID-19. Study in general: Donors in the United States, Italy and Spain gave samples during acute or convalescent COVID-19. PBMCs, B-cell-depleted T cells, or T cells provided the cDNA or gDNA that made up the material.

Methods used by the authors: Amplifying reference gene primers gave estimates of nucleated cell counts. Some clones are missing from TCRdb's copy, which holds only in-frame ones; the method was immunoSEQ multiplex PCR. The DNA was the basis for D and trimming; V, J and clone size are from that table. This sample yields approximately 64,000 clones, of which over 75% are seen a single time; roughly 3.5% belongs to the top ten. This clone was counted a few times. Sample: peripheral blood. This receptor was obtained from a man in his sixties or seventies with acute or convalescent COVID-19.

CDR3 region: CASSPFTEYNEQFF. In DNA form, the CDR3 reads TGTGCCAGCTCACCATTTACAGAGTACAATGAGCAGTTCTTC. The gene calls are TRBV18 and TRBJ2-1; D remains unclear. The CDR3 spans 14 residues. Trimming shortened V by 2 bases and J by 4 bases, and 9 bases separated the two germline ends. Germline-derived CDR1 and CDR2 are KGHSH and LQKENI.